This section outlines one TCR beta chain sequence together with its context. The antigen is unknown. Sequencing depth was up to 500,000 reads per sample. Assay: immunoSEQ multiplex PCR; the TCRdb copy retains only in-frame clones and omits some. Among roughly 64,000 clones listed, about 86% were seen once. The data stem from a study of pediatric ulcerative colitis. Study-level findings and limits: Compared with controls, ulcerative colitis showed greater blood-rectum clone sharing. This repertoire reflects total lymphocytes rather than subpopulations like regulatory T cells.

CDR3 length: 17 amino acids. Germline trimming cut 3 bases from V and 4 bases from J; bases unmatched to any gene: 6. Germline CDR1 reads SGHAT; CDR2 reads FQNNGV. The material sequenced was blood. This TCR derives from a boy between 10 and 17 years old with severe ulcerative colitis. The V gene is TRBV11-2, the J gene TRBJ1-4; 12 bases map to TRBD1. In DNA, the CDR3 is TGTGCCAGCAGCTTGTACGGGACAGGGGGCGATAATGAAAAACTGTTTTTT. This gives the protein CASSLYGTGGDNEKLFF.